The entry below describes one TCR beta chain. It has no known antigen specificity. The CDR3 does not end in the conserved phenylalanine or tryptophan, so this is likely a read error. Genomic DNA was used as template for profiling of TCR beta VDJ combinations and CDR3 sequences. TCR repertoire sequencing was run on an Illumina HiSeq 2000. The authors' analysis ran thus. Repertoire assessment relied on Simpson's diversity index, CDR3 size and DJ length profiles, and TRBV/TRBJ rearrangement plots. The immunodominant clone was defined as the most abundant DNA sequence in deep sequencing data. CDR3 amino acid sequences were screened for sharing across subjects and compared with published repertoires and the VDJdb database. TCRdb reprocessing: public reads trimmed at Q25 with fastp, clones called with MiXCR, in-frame beta chains kept. Each entry merges the rows of one CDR3 protein and shows their most common DNA and genes. The V and J calls follow TCRdb's processing rather than the paper's. In this sample the table shows about half a million distinct CDR3 sequences, around 30% of which occur a single time. The top ten clonotypes cover around 0.82% of the sample.

This sample is part of a study of CD8+CD57+ T cells in acquired aplastic anemia listed by TCRdb under 2018. Regarding the research as a whole: Extracted DNA from sorted CD4+ and CD8+ cells averaged around 3.5 ug, ranging from roughly 0.19 to 27.4 ug. CD8+CD57+ expansion was defined as a frequency above the mean frequency observed in healthy subjects. Points the paper makes about the study in general: Patients and healthy controls showed no significant difference in CD8+ Simpson's diversity (P=0.060). Roughly 30 CD8+ CDR3 sequences were shared between patients and controls but appeared highly expressed in patients and within their immunodominant clones.

The junction shows trimming of 10 bases on V and 4 bases on J, and the gene matches do not reach 10 bases of it. The CDR3 spans 14 amino acids, including both terminal residues. Only the CDR3 region is kept as DNA, spanning 42 bases read in frame from base 1. As encoded in the germline V gene, CDR1 is ENHRY while CDR2 is SYGVKD. Expansion of CD8+CD57+ cells had been shown by flow cytometry in the patients chosen for sequencing. Severe acquired aplastic anemia was diagnosed in all patients according to International Study of Aplastic Anemia and Agranulocytosis and Camitta criteria. No therapy had been received by the patients at the time of blood sampling. TCR repertoires of sorted CD4+ and CD8+ blood T cells from severe aplastic anemia patients and healthy subjects were deep-sequenced in the study. Patients were enrolled in the USA under clinicaltrials.gov protocols 00001620, 01623167, 00001397, 00071045, 00081523 and 00961064. Ficoll-Paque density gradient centrifugation was used to isolate peripheral blood mononuclear cells. Before DNA extraction, CD4+ and CD8+ T cells were sorted by FACS or by magnetic beads.

Recombination connected TRBV10-3 to TRBJ1-2; TRBD1 lines up with 9 middle nucleotides. Sequencing was carried out using sorted CD4+, CD8+, or CD8+CD57+ T cells (not recorded which) from PBMCs. The clonotype originates from a human donor with aplastic anemia. The nucleotide sequence reads as follows: TGTGCCAGCAGCTCGCCGGGACAGGGCTATGGCTACACCCTC. This gives the protein CASSSPGQGYGYTL.